This entry lists 2 T cell receptor beta chains sequenced from one sample in a study of cytomegalovirus exposure and HLA in healthy donors. The study ran its PCR with 60 Vbeta and 13 Jbeta primers. TCRdb keeps only in-frame clones here, not all; method: immunoSEQ multiplex PCR. Its clone listing holds about 52,000 clones. Source material: PBMCs. The source of these receptors is a woman aged 60-75 years in good health and CMV-seropositive.

In DNA form, the CDR3 reads TGCGCCAGCAGCTTGGACAGGGTGACGAACACTGAAGCTTTCTTT. As protein: CASSLDRVTNTEAFF. V and J are TRBV5-1 and TRBJ1-1, with D possibly TRBD1 on 6 matching bases. Germline values: CDR1 SGHRS, CDR2 YFSETQ. CDR3 length equals 15 residues. Trimming removed 0 bases at V and 1 base at J, with 10 bases between.

The rearrangement uses TRBV4-1 and TRBJ1-5; D may be TRBD1 (5 bases). Germline-derived CDR1 and CDR2 are MGHRA and YSYEKL. CDR3 length equals 13 residues. The V end was cut by 1 base, the J end by 6 bases, with 7 bases between. The CDR3 DNA reads TGCGCCAGCAGCCAAGGGGGGGGTCAGCCCCAGCATTTT. It specifies CASSQGGGQPQHF.